A single sample is the source of the 32 T cell receptor beta chains below, sequenced in a study of graft-versus-host responses after intestinal transplantation. Graft samples were processed, releasing intraepithelial and lamina propria lymphocytes. Using immunoSEQ multiplex PCR, the repertoire was profiled, and TCRdb retains in-frame clones only, with some absent. The sample shows some 15,000 clones, approximately 83% of them seen only once. The sequencing used ileum tissue, collected less than 600 days after intestinal transplantation. The receptors were gathered from a human patient who received an intestinal transplant, so some T cells may come from the graft donor.

This clone was detected once. The V and J genes are TRBV11-2 and TRBJ1-3; unclear D gene. The CDR3 is made up of 15 amino acids. Germline lookup yields CDR1 SGHAT and CDR2 FQNNGV. The V and J ends lost 1 base and 0 bases respectively, with 7 bases between them. The CDR3 DNA follows: TGTGCCAGCAGCTTAGGAGGACTCTCTGGAAACACCATATATTTT. It codes for CASSLGGLSGNTIYF.

The chain couples TRBV6-1 to TRBJ2-1; 10 bases fit TRBD1. The V gene's germline CDR1 is MNHNS and CDR2 SASEGT. V lost 7 bases to trimming and J lost 6 bases; unmatched junction nucleotides: 9. The length of the CDR3 is 15 residues. The CDR3 here is CASTEGTGAPNEQFF. As DNA, the CDR3 is TGTGCCAGCACCGAAGGGACAGGGGCTCCCAATGAGCAGTTCTTC.

This chain connects TRBV13 to TRBJ1-1, with no clear D. CDR1 and CDR2 (germline): PRHDT, FYEKMQ (reference sequence). The CDR3 is 15 amino acids. V was cut by 5 bases and J by 0 bases, with 13 bases left in between. The CDR3 sequence is CASSPAALMNTEAFF. CDR3 nucleotides: TGTGCCAGCAGCCCCGCCGCTTTAATGAACACTGAAGCTTTCTTT.

This chain links TRBV27 with TRBJ2-2, with D perhaps TRBD1 or TRBD2 (5 bases each). This CDR3 spans 14 amino acids. The V and J ends lost 6 bases and 7 bases respectively, with 15 bases between them. CDR1 is MNHEY and CDR2 is SMNVEV in the germline V gene (reference sequence). CDR3 sequence (DNA): TGTGCCAGCAGGCCCTCAGGGAGTAGCGGGGAGCTGTTTTTT. This translates into CASRPSGSSGELFF.

The J gene is TRBJ2-5, the V gene TRBV19; 12 bases match TRBD2. CDR1 and CDR2 from the germline V gene are LNHDA and SQIVND (reference sequence). The ends lost 3 bases at V and 4 bases at J; junction bases unmatched: 12. The CDR3 is 18 amino acids. CDR3 DNA: TGTGCCAGTAGTATCTCTCTAGCGGGGGGGCCGGGTGCAGAGACCCAGTACTTC. Translating it yields CASSISLAGGPGAETQYF.

As to this clone: At one end the junction does not follow the germline gene, possibly because of a read error. This chain connects TRBV5-1 to TRBJ2-1, with 8 bases fitting TRBD1. This CDR3 has 14 amino acids. CDR1 SGHRS and CDR2 YFSETQ come from the germline V gene. The CDR3 DNA reads as TGCGCCAGCAGCCCAGGGGGCTCCAACAATGAGCAGTTCTTC. Its protein product is CASSPGGSNNEQFF.

The V gene is TRBV14, the J gene TRBJ2-2; D is undetermined. CDR1 is SGHDN and CDR2 is FVKESK in the germline V gene. The V gene lost 4 bases and the J gene lost 5 bases, with 14 bases spanning the gap. This CDR3 has 15 residues. The CDR3 sequence is CASSPHTGLTGELFF. In DNA, the CDR3 is TGTGCCAGCAGCCCTCATACGGGTTTGACCGGGGAGCTGTTTTTT.

The chain links TRBV15 to TRBJ2-3; D is ambiguous. CDR3 length: 14 amino acids. Germline V lookup: CDR1 LNHNV, CDR2 YYDKDF (reference sequence). Trimming took off 0 bases at V and 4 bases at J, with 8 bases between the two ends. This CDR3 reads CATSRDEAPDTQYF. The CDR3 DNA reads as TGTGCCACCAGCAGAGATGAGGCCCCAGATACGCAGTATTTT.

There are a few counts of this clone. The chain couples TRBV11-3 to TRBJ1-2; D is undetermined. Between the trimmed V and J ends, which lost 5 bases and 5 bases, there was a span of 18 bases. CDR1 is SGHNT, CDR2 YENEEA, per germline. CDR3 size: 15 residues. CDR3 nucleotides: TGTGCCAGCAGCGCGAGGGAGGAGAAGGTTTATGGCTACACCTTC. Residues: CASSAREEKVYGYTF.

V gene TRBV5-4 combines with J gene TRBJ2-5, with TRBD2 identical over 10 bases. V gave up 0 bases and J gave up 9 bases; unmatched junction bases: 11. The CDR3 totals 16 residues. The germline V gene has CDR1 SGHNT and CDR2 YYREEE (reference sequence). The CDR3 DNA reads TGTGCCAGCAGCTTGGCCAGAGGGCTAGCGGGGGAGGCCCAGTACTTC. This codes for CASSLARGLAGEAQYF. Combining the CDR3 with reference TRBV5-4 and TRBJ2-5 gives the whole variable domain ETGVTQSPTHLIKTRGQQVTLRCSSQSGHNTVSWYQQALGQGPQFIFQYYREEENGRGNFPPRFSGLQFPNYSSELNVNALELDDSALYLCASSLARGLAGEAQYFGPGTRLLVL.

The V and J genes are TRBV5-1 and TRBJ1-1; D might be TRBD1 (5 bases). CDR3 length: 14 residues. The V end was cut by 4 bases, the J end by 2 bases, with 12 bases between. The V gene's germline CDR1 is SGHRS and CDR2 YFSETQ. The CDR3 protein is CASSPGGGNTEAFF. The CDR3 region has the DNA TGCGCCAGCAGCCCCGGCGGGGGAAACACTGAAGCTTTCTTT.

The chain carries TRBV6-4 and TRBJ2-7; D gene uncertain. The CDR3 consists of 15 residues. CDR1 is MRHNA and CDR2 is SNTAGT in the germline V gene. V lost 4 bases and J 2 bases, leaving 15 bases between the germline ends. CDR3: CASSVEHGVPYEQYF. CDR3 DNA: TGTGCCAGCAGTGTCGAACACGGAGTCCCCTACGAGCAGTACTTC.

The chain recombines TRBV5-5 with TRBJ1-5; maybe TRBD1 (5 bases). V lost 5 bases and J lost 0, with 12 bases in between. Germline assignment: CDR1 SGHKS and CDR2 YYEKEE (reference sequence). This CDR3 is 15 amino acids long. CDR3 loop: CASSIDSYSNQPQHF. CDR3 in DNA: TGTGCCAGCAGTATAGACAGTTATAGCAATCAGCCCCAGCATTTT.

A few counts support this clone. The chain links TRBV5-1 to TRBJ2-3, with TRBD2 matching 11 bases. Losses at the gene ends were 1 base for V and 6 bases for J; bases not matched to a gene: 16. Germline V gives CDR1 SGHRS, CDR2 YFSETQ. The CDR3 totals 19 residues. In nucleotides, the CDR3 is TGCGCCAGCAGCTTGCGACCCTTAGCGGGGGGGACGGCCCCGGATACGCAGTATTTT. Its protein is CASSLRPLAGGTAPDTQYF.

This chain joins TRBV2 and TRBJ2-1; D uncertain. Trimming took off 4 bases at V and 8 bases at J, with 15 bases between the two ends. The CDR3 has 14 amino acids. CDR1 and CDR2 (germline): SNHLY, FYNNEI. Here the CDR3 reads CASSAYPNLDEQFF. CDR3 DNA: TGTGCCAGCAGTGCATACCCCAACTTGGATGAGCAGTTCTTC. Complete variable domain (other parts from reference TRBV2 and TRBJ2-1): EPEVTQTPSHQVTQMGQEVILRCVPISNHLYFYWYRQILGQKVEFLVSFYNNEISEKSEIFDDQFSVERPDGSNFTLKIRSTKLEDSAMYFCASSAYPNLDEQFFGPGTRLTVL.

The chain combines TRBV6-1 with TRBJ2-5, with D perhaps matching TRBD2 (6 bases). The CDR3 loop spans 14 amino acids. V gave up 8 bases and J gave up 5 bases, with 18 bases separating them. Germline CDR1 reads MNHNS; CDR2 reads SASEGT. Written as DNA, the CDR3 is TGTGCCAGCGGGGGTGAGGCCGCGGGGGAGACCCAGTACTTC. Amino acids: CASGGEAAGETQYF.

The DNA for the CDR3 is TGTGCCAGCAGTGTAGTGGCACAAGAGACCCAGTACTTC. Its translation: CASSVVAQETQYF. The rearrangement uses TRBV2 and TRBJ2-5, with D uncertain. This CDR3 spans 13 amino acids. V lost 4 bases and J 2 bases, leaving 8 bases between the germline ends. CDR1 and CDR2 (germline): SNHLY, FYNNEI.

J is TRBJ2-1 and V is TRBV14, with a tentative D call TRBD1 (6 bases). This CDR3 has 14 amino acids. V lost 5 bases, J lost 4 bases, and 12 bases lay in between. In germline, CDR1 is SGHDN, CDR2 FVKESK. The CDR3 DNA sequence: TGTGCCAGCAGCTACCCCGGGACATACAATGAGCAGTTCTTC. It codes for CASSYPGTYNEQFF.

J is TRBJ2-6 and V is TRBV6-6; D call uncertain. The V end lost 4 bases, the J end lost 0 bases, and 4 bases lay between the germline ends. Germline V lookup: CDR1 MNHNY, CDR2 SVGAGI (reference sequence). The CDR3 loop spans 14 amino acids. The CDR3 sequence is CASSSSSGANVLTF. The CDR3 DNA reads TGTGCCAGCAGTTCAAGCTCTGGGGCCAACGTCCTGACTTTC.

This chain uses TRBV21-1 with TRBJ1-4. TRBV21-1 is marked as a pseudogene. The CDR3 sequence is 18 residues long. In DNA form, the CDR3 reads TGTGCCAGCAGATACGATATAGCTACAAGGTGGCATAATGAAAAACTGTTTTTT. Translated, it gives CASRYDIATRWHNEKLFF.

The V gene is TRBV30, the J gene TRBJ2-7, with TRBD1 as a possible D gene (6 bases). With 3 bases removed from V and 4 bases from J, the gap between germline ends came to 10 bases. Per the germline V gene, CDR1 is GTSNPN and CDR2 is SVGIG (reference sequence). The CDR3 is made up of 12 amino acids. CDR3 in amino acids: CAWRDRLYEQYF. DNA of the CDR3: TGTGCCTGGAGGGACAGACTTTACGAGCAGTACTTC.

V usage is TRBV10-1 and J usage is TRBJ2-2; TRBD1 agrees at 11 bases. CDR3 size: 16 residues. Germline CDR1 is WNHNN and CDR2 is SYGVQD (reference sequence). Trimming at V came to 4 bases and at J to 5 bases, leaving 6 bases not matched to a gene. The CDR3 bases are TGCGCCAGCAGTGGCCGGGACAGGGGGAATACCGGGGAGCTGTTTTTT. Encoded protein: CASSGRDRGNTGELFF.

The V call is TRBV19, the J call TRBJ2-7; a possible D gene is TRBD2 (5 bases). Trimming pared 6 bases from V and 8 bases from J, leaving 8 bases between. The germline V gene encodes CDR1 LNHDA and CDR2 SQIVND (reference sequence). This CDR3 comprises 10 residues. The CDR3 is CASRRGKQYF. DNA of the CDR3: TGTGCCAGTAGGCGAGGGAAGCAGTACTTC.

The chain combines TRBV7-2 with TRBJ1-6; 7 bases fit TRBD1. J was trimmed by 9 bases and V by 5 bases; bases with no gene match: 10. From germline, CDR1 is SGHTA and CDR2 FQGNSA. This CDR3 has 15 amino acids. The CDR3 bases are TGTGCCAGCAGCGTCTCACAGGGGTGGGGTTCACCCCTCCACTTT. Translating gives CASSVSQGWGSPLHF.

This clone showed up just a few times. The rearrangement joins TRBV5-1 to TRBJ2-2; no reliable D call. The CDR3 totals 14 residues. Germline values: CDR1 SGHRS, CDR2 YFSETQ. V lost 0 bases to trimming and J lost 4 bases, with 7 bases between them. The CDR3 spells CASSLVPSTGELFF. DNA for the CDR3: TGCGCCAGCAGCTTGGTCCCCTCCACCGGGGAGCTGTTTTTT.

This rearrangement joins TRBV12-2 to TRBJ1-2; the DNA was not used to check the table's D call, TRBD1. TRBV12-2 counts as a pseudogene. The CDR3 is made up of 15 amino acids. CDR3 amino acids: CASRLGEGANYGYTF. CDR3 sequence (DNA): TGTGCAAGTCGCTTAGGAGAGGGGGCTAACTATGGCTACACCTTC.

This clone was counted once. V is TRBV19 and J is TRBJ1-6; 10 bases match TRBD1. CDR3 length equals 17 residues. Germline loops: CDR1 LNHDA, CDR2 SQIVND (reference sequence). J was trimmed by 7 bases and V by 6 bases; bases with no gene match: 12. CDR3 residues: CASSQTRDRGPNSPLHF. DNA for the CDR3: TGTGCCAGTAGCCAAACCCGGGACAGGGGACCGAATTCACCCCTCCACTTT.

This chain links TRBV10-3 with TRBJ1-2; no clear D gene. V dropped 8 bases and J dropped 5 bases, with 9 bases sitting between them. Germline V lookup: CDR1 ENHRY, CDR2 SYGVKD. This CDR3 has 11 amino acids. The CDR3 DNA reads TGTGCCATCGGGAGCCTTTATGGCTACACCTTC. This encodes CAIGSLYGYTF.

V gene TRBV20-1 combines with J gene TRBJ1-2, with a possible D match to TRBD1 (6 bases). V lost 8 bases, J lost 5 bases, and 12 bases lay in between. The CDR3 covers 11 residues. Germline V gives CDR1 DFQATT, CDR2 SNEGSKA (reference sequence). CDR3 nucleotide sequence: TGCAGTACGACAGGTGGTTATGGCTACACCTTC. Encoded protein: CSTTGGYGYTF.

This sequence joins TRBV2 and TRBJ1-3; D gene unclear. The CDR3 covers 14 residues. The germline V gene encodes CDR1 SNHLY and CDR2 FYNNEI. The ends were cut back, 3 bases at V and 0 bases at J, with 6 bases in the middle. CDR3 protein: CASSDDYSGNTIYF. CDR3 in DNA: TGTGCCAGCAGTGATGACTACTCTGGAAACACCATATATTTT.

This rearrangement joins TRBV28 to TRBJ2-3, with a weak D call TRBD1 (6 bases). Germline lookup yields CDR1 MDHEN and CDR2 SYDVKM. The CDR3 loop spans 15 amino acids. Deletions cut 3 bases from V and 3 bases from J, with 13 bases between. As DNA, the CDR3 is TGTGCCAGCAGTTTTGTAACAGGGCTTACAGATACGCAGTATTTT. It yields the protein CASSFVTGLTDTQYF.

V and J are TRBV6-5 and TRBJ1-2, with 7 bases matching TRBD1. Trimming removed 5 bases from V and 8 bases from J; junction bases left unmatched: 8. The CDR3 loop spans 13 amino acids. Germline loops: CDR1 MNHEY, CDR2 SVGAGI. CDR3 region: CASSPDRVGGYTF. The CDR3 DNA is TGTGCCAGCAGTCCCGACAGGGTAGGCGGCTACACCTTC.